One and the same sample provided the 28 T cell receptor beta chains below, sequenced in a study of T cell responses to AZD1222 COVID-19 vaccine (dated by TCRdb to 2020 to 2022). The library was obtained by the immunoSEQ multiplex PCR assay. In TCRdb, the immuneACCESS table is reduced to in-frame sequences with V and J assigned. These tables do not hold every clone; where another copy was compared, an unresolved V gene accounts for under half, and the others remain unexplained. In all, the sample holds roughly 100,000 clones, and over 90% of those were seen once. Together, the top ten hold roughly 5% of the sample. The time point label here, explained by the study, means: baseline before first vaccination. The sequencing here drew on peripheral blood, taken on day 0 of AZD1222 vaccination. These receptors were collected from an adult in good health.

The chain recombines TRBV4-1 with TRBJ1-4; no clear D. The CDR3 runs 15 residues. The V and J ends lost 1 base and 0 bases respectively, with 6 bases between them. From germline, CDR1 is MGHRA and CDR2 YSYEKL. The CDR3 region is CASSQGVSTNEKLFF. Here the CDR3 DNA reads TGCGCCAGCAGCCAAGGGGTATCAACTAATGAAAAACTGTTTTTT.

CDR3 coding DNA: TGTGCCAGCAGTCCACAGGGGGGGTGGACTGAAGCTTTCTTT. As protein: CASSPQGGWTEAFF. This rearrangement joins TRBV6-1 to TRBJ1-1; 8 bases agree with TRBD1. Germline V CDR1 and CDR2: MNHNS, SASEGT. The V gene end was trimmed by 5 bases and the J gene end by 5 bases; junction bases not matched to a gene: 7. The CDR3 has 14 amino acids.

This rearrangement joins TRBV7-3 to TRBJ2-1; 7 positions agree with TRBD2. CDR1 and CDR2 from the germline V gene are SGHTA and FQGTGA. CDR3 length: 14 residues. The V and J ends lost 5 bases and 5 bases, in that order; junction bases with no gene match: 6. The CDR3 sequence is CASSRGLNNNEQFF. The CDR3 DNA reads as TGTGCCAGCAGCCGGGGACTAAACAACAATGAGCAGTTCTTC.

The chain carries TRBV6-5 and TRBJ2-5; D call uncertain. This CDR3 region has 13 residues. With 6 bases removed from V and 3 bases from J, the gap between germline ends came to 11 bases. CDR1 MNHEY and CDR2 SVGAGI come from the germline V gene. CDR3 region: CASRKTPEETQYF. DNA for the CDR3: TGTGCCAGCAGGAAAACTCCGGAAGAGACCCAGTACTTC.

The chain recombines TRBV20-1 with TRBJ2-7; D not certain. CDR3 length equals 11 residues. V was cut by 3 bases and J by 3 bases, with 6 bases left in between. Germline V CDR1 and CDR2: DFQATT, SNEGSKA (reference sequence). The CDR3 DNA reads as TGCAGTGCTAGTGCAGGCTACGAGCAGTACTTC. Protein product: CSASAGYEQYF.

The chain couples TRBV4-2 to TRBJ1-2; D gene uncertain. The length of the CDR3 is 14 residues. Trimming stripped 0 bases from V and 3 bases from J, with 8 bases between. The V gene's germline CDR1 is LGHNA and CDR2 YNFKEQ. The CDR3 loop is CASSQDPGYYGYTF. CDR3 sequence (DNA): TGTGCCAGCAGCCAAGATCCAGGCTACTATGGCTACACCTTC.

This rearrangement joins TRBV2 to TRBJ1-2; D ambiguous. Germline V gene lookup returns CDR1 SNHLY and CDR2 FYNNEI. CDR3 length equals 12 residues. Trimming stripped 1 base from V and 2 bases from J, with 2 bases between. This CDR3 reads CASSEGNYGYTF. CDR3 nucleotides: TGTGCCAGCAGTGAAGGCAACTATGGCTACACCTTC.

This rearrangement joins TRBV11-2 to TRBJ2-7; TRBD1 matches at 8 bases. V lost 5 bases and J lost 0; bases outside the gene matches: 6. The CDR3 loop spans 15 amino acids. Germline values: CDR1 SGHAT, CDR2 FQNNGV. CDR3 sequence (DNA): TGTGCCAGCAGCCCAGACAGGGGCGGCTCCTACGAGCAGTACTTC. This gives the protein CASSPDRGGSYEQYF.

Worth noting for this clone: The same CDR3 arises from other DNA sequences in this sample as well. The chain is built from TRBV5-1 and TRBJ2-2; D might be TRBD1 or TRBD2, each matching 5 bases. Trimming took off 4 bases at V and 6 bases at J, with 10 bases between the two ends. The CDR3 contains 13 residues. The germline CDR1 and CDR2 sequences are SGHRS and YFSETQ. In nucleotides, the CDR3 is TGCGCCAGCAGCCCTGGGACCGCCGGGGAGCTGTTTTTT. Translation gives CASSPGTAGELFF.

The chain couples TRBV11-3 to TRBJ2-5, with TRBD1 matching over 12 bases. The CDR3 spans 15 residues. Per the germline V gene, CDR1 is SGHNT and CDR2 is YENEEA. V lost 1 base to trimming and J lost 4 bases; unmatched junction nucleotides: 1. This CDR3 reads CASSLGGQGAETQYF. The CDR3 DNA reads TGTGCCAGCAGCTTAGGGGGACAGGGGGCAGAGACCCAGTACTTC.

The rearrangement joins TRBV28 to TRBJ1-4; D call uncertain. CDR3 size: 11 residues. Trimming took 6 bases from V and 5 from J, leaving 4 bases between them. Germline V gene data show CDR1 as MDHEN and CDR2 as SYDVKM. The CDR3 bases are TGTGCCAGCAGCCAGAATGAAAAACTGTTTTTT. The encoded protein is CASSQNEKLFF.

This chain connects TRBV27 to TRBJ2-7, with D tentatively TRBD1 or TRBD2 (5 bases each). The CDR3 is 15 residues long. V lost 5 bases to trimming and J lost 1 base, with 15 bases between them. Germline V gene sequence: CDR1 MNHEY, CDR2 SMNVEV (reference sequence). The chain's CDR3 is CASSPIGDHSYEQYF. CDR3 in DNA: TGTGCCAGCAGTCCCATAGGGGACCATTCCTACGAGCAGTACTTC.

The chain couples TRBV24-1 to TRBJ2-1; a possible D gene is TRBD1 (6 bases). Germline V gene data show CDR1 as KGHDR and CDR2 as SFDVKD. This CDR3 is 19 amino acids long. The V gene lost 8 bases and the J gene lost 4 bases, with 29 bases spanning the gap. This CDR3 reads CATKDWDKQNRDQYNEQFF. The CDR3 DNA is TGTGCCACCAAGGATTGGGACAAGCAAAACCGGGACCAGTACAATGAGCAGTTCTTC.

The rearrangement uses TRBV30 and TRBJ1-3; D is possibly TRBD1 (6 bases). Germline V lookup: CDR1 GTSNPN, CDR2 SVGIG (reference sequence). The germline V and J ends were trimmed by 1 base and 3 bases, with 10 bases remaining between them. The CDR3 sequence is 14 residues long. The CDR3 DNA follows: TGTGCCTGGAGTGAGGGGGGAATTGGAAACACCATATATTTT. As protein: CAWSEGGIGNTIYF.

V gene TRBV5-6 combines with J gene TRBJ2-5, with 10 nucleotides matching TRBD2. Trimming cost V 2 bases and J 5 bases; bases outside gene matches: 15. Germline V lookup: CDR1 SGHDT, CDR2 YYEEEE. The CDR3 is 18 residues long. The CDR3 protein is CASSFLAVFGAGGETQYF. The CDR3 DNA is TGTGCCAGCAGCTTTCTGGCAGTATTCGGAGCGGGAGGGGAGACCCAGTACTTC.

The chain has TRBV11-3 and TRBJ2-7, with D perhaps assigned TRBD1 or TRBD2 (5 bases each). V lost 5 bases and J 7 bases, leaving 24 bases between the germline ends. This CDR3 spans 16 amino acids. Per the germline V gene, CDR1 is SGHNT and CDR2 is YENEEA. The CDR3 DNA reads as TGTGCCAGCAGCCCCGACCCCGGGACCCCTGGGCATGAGCAGTACTTC. Its translation: CASSPDPGTPGHEQYF.

The J gene is TRBJ2-7, the V gene TRBV2; 9 nucleotides line up with TRBD2. After removal of 5 bases from V and 3 bases from J, the junction contained 8 bases not matched to a gene. The germline V gene has CDR1 SNHLY and CDR2 FYNNEI. This CDR3 comprises 15 residues. The CDR3 nucleotides read TGTGCCAGCAGTCCGCGTAGCGGGAGAGGCTACGAGCAGTACTTC. Translation: CASSPRSGRGYEQYF.

The DNA for the CDR3 is TGTGCCACCAGTACAGGATTGAACACTGAAGCTTTCTTT. Translating it yields CATSTGLNTEAFF. V usage is TRBV24-1 and J usage is TRBJ1-1; the D gene is possibly TRBD1 (5 bases). The CDR3 spans 13 residues. From germline, CDR1 is KGHDR and CDR2 SFDVKD. V gave up 6 bases and J gave up 0 bases, with 7 bases separating them.

The chain joins TRBV7-2 to TRBJ2-3; D call uncertain. The germline gives CDR1 SGHTA, CDR2 FQGNSA. V was trimmed by 4 bases and J by 2 bases, leaving 1 base between them. This CDR3 has 11 amino acids. The CDR3 protein is CASSSTDTQYF. CDR3 in DNA: TGTGCCAGCAGCTCCACAGATACGCAGTATTTT.

V and J are TRBV30 and TRBJ1-4; D unclear. Germline CDR1 reads GTSNPN; CDR2 reads SVGIG (reference sequence). V lost 4 bases and J 8 bases, leaving 11 bases between the germline ends. This CDR3 contains 12 residues. CDR3 protein: CAWTPGREKLFF. The DNA of the CDR3 is TGTGCCTGGACGCCCGGAAGGGAAAAACTGTTTTTT.

This chain joins TRBV12-3 or TRBV12-4 and TRBJ1-5; D is unresolved. Trimming removed 3 bases from V and 5 bases from J, with 5 bases in between. The CDR3 has 12 residues. CDR3 sequence: CASSFRDQPQHF. The CDR3 DNA reads as TGTGCCAGCAGTTTCCGAGATCAGCCCCAGCATTTT.

The chain joins TRBV11-2 to TRBJ2-3; D gene unclear. The V end was cut by 5 bases, the J end by 2 bases, with 11 bases between. The CDR3 extends over 14 amino acids. Germline lookup yields CDR1 SGHAT and CDR2 FQNNGV. The CDR3 coding sequence is TGTGCCAGCAGCCTCAGACGCGACACAGATACGCAGTATTTT. It yields the protein CASSLRRDTDTQYF.

The chain couples TRBV18 to TRBJ1-1; no firm D call. The CDR3 is 15 amino acids. Germline V CDR1 and CDR2: KGHSH, LQKENI. Deletions cut 2 bases from V and 0 bases from J, with 10 bases between. In DNA, the CDR3 is TGTGCCAGCTCACCAAGGGCAGCAGTGAACACTGAAGCTTTCTTT. This sequence encodes CASSPRAAVNTEAFF.

This clone was seen just once. In nucleotides, the CDR3 is TGTGCCAGCAGCTTAGCGTTGGGTCCAGGGTATACGCAGTATTTT. Its translation: CASSLALGPGYTQYF. This rearrangement joins TRBV7-2 to TRBJ2-3; weak D call: TRBD1 (5 bases). CDR3 length equals 15 residues. Germline loops: CDR1 SGHTA, CDR2 FQGNSA. V was pared by 0 bases and J by 7 bases, with 14 bases between.

V usage is TRBV4-3 and J usage is TRBJ2-1; D possibly uses TRBD1 or TRBD2 (5 bases each). This CDR3 is built from 16 residues. V was trimmed by 1 base and J by 2 bases, leaving 12 bases between them. Germline V gene data show CDR1 as LGHNA and CDR2 as YSLEER. CDR3 in DNA: TGCGCCAGCAGCCAAGGGGGGACGCAAGCCTACAATGAGCAGTTCTTC. Residues: CASSQGGTQAYNEQFF.

The J gene is TRBJ2-3, the V gene TRBV7-2; D assignment may be TRBD1 or TRBD2 (5 bases each). Trimming cost V 0 bases and J 4 bases, with 8 bases left between them. The CDR3 is 14 amino acids. Germline-derived CDR1 and CDR2 are SGHTA and FQGNSA. Here the CDR3 DNA reads TGTGCCAGCAGCTTAGCTGGGGGTGCAGATACGCAGTATTTT. This encodes CASSLAGGADTQYF.

The CDR3 nucleotides are TGTGCCAGCAGTTACCGTCCAGGGGAAGGCGGGGAGCTGTTTTTT. Its protein is CASSYRPGEGGELFF. This chain connects TRBV6-2 or TRBV6-3 to TRBJ2-2; TRBD1 might be the D (6 bases). The CDR3 runs to 15 residues. V was shortened by 2 bases and J by 7 bases, with 14 bases between the two germline ends. Germline CDR1 and CDR2: MNHEY and SVGEGT.

The chain uses TRBV7-8 and TRBJ2-7; TRBD2 matches 14 bases. V was pared by 5 bases and J by 4 bases, with 10 bases of the junction left unmatched. The CDR3 loop spans 17 amino acids. Per the germline V gene, CDR1 is SGHVS and CDR2 is FQNEAQ. The CDR3 sequence is CASSPRTGTSGSYEQYF. The DNA for the CDR3 is TGTGCCAGCAGCCCACGAACTGGGACTAGCGGGAGTTACGAGCAGTACTTC.